This TCR beta chain was identified in a study of cytomegalovirus exposure and HLA in healthy donors. General study results and limits: The study flagged 150 to 200 TCR beta chains as cytomegalovirus-associated. For most subjects, TCR beta sequences were reported to predict HLA-A and HLA-B alleles with accuracy. HLA allele associations emerged for around 15,000 TCR beta sequences in a later analysis, at 0.05 false discovery rate. Relative to equally common others, HLA-associated TCR beta chains showed greater clonal expansion in a later analysis.

Primers for the PCR totalled 60 Vbeta and 13 Jbeta. TCRdb's table, derived via immunoSEQ multiplex PCR, lists solely in-frame clones and lacks some. The repertoire holds 150,000 or so clones, with around 75% as singletons. The CDR3 extends over 15 amino acids. Germline assignment: CDR1 SGHTA and CDR2 FQGNSA. The junction had 13 bases not matched to a gene; V was cut back by 5 bases and J by 9 bases. About this clone: The target antigen is unknown.

Sequenced input: PBMCs. The V call is TRBV7-2, the J call TRBJ1-1, with TRBD1 matching 9 bases. This TCR derives from a man aged 18 to 29 in good health and CMV-seropositive. As DNA, the CDR3 is TGTGCCAGCAGCCGAGAAAGGACAGGGGCCCCAAAAGCTTTCTTT. Translating it yields CASSRERTGAPKAFF.